Below, 4 T cell receptor beta chains from the same sample are listed, as sequenced in a study of T cells in localized non-small cell lung cancer. Some clones are missing from TCRdb's copy, which holds only in-frame ones; the method was immunoSEQ multiplex PCR. The table lists about 33,000 clones, approximately 90% of them singletons. Source: peripheral blood mononuclear cells, taken before any cancer treatment. The receptors were gathered from a man aged 35 to 69 with stage III lung adenocarcinoma.

The chain couples TRBV19 to TRBJ2-1; 12 bases align to TRBD1. The CDR3 is made up of 15 amino acids. Germline CDR1 LNHDA, CDR2 SQIVND (reference sequence). The ends lost 4 bases at V and 7 bases at J; junction bases unmatched: 5. The CDR3 here is CASSRGQGARNEQFF. In DNA form, the CDR3 reads TGTGCCAGTAGTAGGGGACAGGGGGCGCGGAATGAGCAGTTCTTC. Complete variable domain (other parts from reference TRBV19 and TRBJ2-1): DGGITQSPKYLFRKEGQNVTLSCEQNLNHDAMYWYRQDPGQGLRLIYYSQIVNDFQKGDIAEGYSVSREKKESFPLTVTSAQKNPTAFYLCASSRGQGARNEQFFGPGTRLTVL.

The chain couples TRBV5-6 to TRBJ2-4; TRBD1 matches 9 bases. Germline CDR1 reads SGHDT; CDR2 reads YYEEEE. V gave up 4 bases and J gave up 1 base; unmatched junction bases: 12. This CDR3 has 18 amino acids. CDR3 sequence (DNA): TGTGCCAGCAGCATGGACCCGGGACAGGGTATCGCCAAAAACATTCAGTACTTC. Amino acid sequence: CASSMDPGQGIAKNIQYF.

The chain employs TRBV5-8 and TRBJ1-3; possible D gene TRBD1, 6 bases. The germline CDR1 and CDR2 sequences are SGHTS and YDEGEE. The CDR3 covers 13 residues. V lost 4 bases, J lost 4 bases, and 9 bases lay in between. The CDR3 nucleotides read TGTGCCAGCAGCCGGGACAAAGGAAACACCATATATTTT. Its translation is CASSRDKGNTIYF.

J is TRBJ2-7 and V is TRBV11-2; D tentatively fits TRBD1 or TRBD2 (5 bases each). Germline loops: CDR1 SGHAT, CDR2 FQNNGV. The CDR3 consists of 14 residues. V shed 4 bases and J shed 5 bases, with 15 bases lying between them. CDR3 residues: CASSWQGSGDEQYF. CDR3 in DNA: TGTGCCAGCAGCTGGCAGGGTTCCGGGGACGAGCAGTACTTC.